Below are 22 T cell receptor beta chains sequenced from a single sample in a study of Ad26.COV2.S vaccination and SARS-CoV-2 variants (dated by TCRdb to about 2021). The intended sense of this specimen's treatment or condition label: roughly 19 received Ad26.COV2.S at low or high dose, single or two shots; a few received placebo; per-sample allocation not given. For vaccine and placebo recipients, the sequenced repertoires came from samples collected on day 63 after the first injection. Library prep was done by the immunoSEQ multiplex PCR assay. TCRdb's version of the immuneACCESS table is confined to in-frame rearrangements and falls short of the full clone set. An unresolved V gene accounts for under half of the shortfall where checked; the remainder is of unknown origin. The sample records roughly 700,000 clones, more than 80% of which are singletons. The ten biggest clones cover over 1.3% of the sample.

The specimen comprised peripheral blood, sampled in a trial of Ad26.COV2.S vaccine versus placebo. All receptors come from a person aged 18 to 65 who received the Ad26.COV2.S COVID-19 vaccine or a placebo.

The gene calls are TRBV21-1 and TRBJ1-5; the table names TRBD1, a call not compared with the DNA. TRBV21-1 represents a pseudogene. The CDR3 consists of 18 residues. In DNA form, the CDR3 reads TGTGCCAGCAGCAAAGAAGGACAGGGGGGAAAATGCAATCAGCCCCAGCATTTT. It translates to CASSKEGQGGKCNQPQHF.

The CDR3 DNA follows: TGTGCCAGCAGCTTTGGTGTAGGGGGAGGGACTGACGAGCAGTACTTC. Amino acids: CASSFGVGGGTDEQYF. The chain links TRBV7-9 to TRBJ2-7; TRBD2 might be the D (7 bases). Germline loops: CDR1 SEHNR, CDR2 FQNEAQ (reference sequence). Trimming left V 3 bases short and J 5 bases short, with 20 bases between. The CDR3 consists of 16 residues. Combining the CDR3 with reference TRBV7-9 and TRBJ2-7 gives the whole variable domain DTGVSQNPRHKITKRGQNVTFRCDPISEHNRLYWYRQTLGQGPEFLTYFQNEAQLEKSRLLSDRFSAERPKGSFSTLEIQRTEQGDSAMYLCASSFGVGGGTDEQYFGPGTRLTVT.

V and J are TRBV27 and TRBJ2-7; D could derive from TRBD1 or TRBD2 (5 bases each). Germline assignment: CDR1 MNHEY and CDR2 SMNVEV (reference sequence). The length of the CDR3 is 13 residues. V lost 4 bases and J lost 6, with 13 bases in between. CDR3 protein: CASSYAGATEQYF. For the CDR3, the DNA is TGTGCCAGCAGTTACGCCGGGGCCACCGAGCAGTACTTC.

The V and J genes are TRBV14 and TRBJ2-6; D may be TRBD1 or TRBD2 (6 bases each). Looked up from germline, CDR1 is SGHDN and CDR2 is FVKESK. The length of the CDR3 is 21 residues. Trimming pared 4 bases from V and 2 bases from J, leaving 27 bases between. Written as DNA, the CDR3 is TGTGCCAGCAGCCTAACCATCCGGGACACCCCTGGGGGGACTGGGGCCAACGTCCTGACTTTC. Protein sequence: CASSLTIRDTPGGTGANVLTF.

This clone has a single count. CDR3 DNA: TGCGCCAGCAGCTTTTCGGGGCGTACTGAAGCTTTCTTT. Amino acids: CASSFSGRTEAFF. J is TRBJ1-1 and V is TRBV5-1, with TRBD1 as a possible D gene (5 bases). CDR3 length: 13 amino acids. The germline CDR1 and CDR2 sequences are SGHRS and YFSETQ. V dropped 2 bases and J dropped 5 bases, with 10 bases sitting between them. Combining the CDR3 with reference TRBV5-1 and TRBJ1-1 gives the whole variable domain KAGVTQTPRYLIKTRGQQVTLSCSPISGHRSVSWYQQTPGQGLQFLFEYFSETQRNKGNFPGRFSGRQFSNSRSEMNVSTLELGDSALYLCASSFSGRTEAFFGQGTRLTVV.

The CDR3 region has the DNA TGTGCCAGCAGCGTAGGGCAGGTCACGGAGCCCCAGCATTTT. It yields the protein CASSVGQVTEPQHF. The J gene is TRBJ1-5, the V gene TRBV9; D is uncertain. V was pared by 0 bases and J by 8 bases, with 12 bases between. Germline V CDR1 and CDR2: SGDLS, YYNGEE. The CDR3 loop spans 14 amino acids.

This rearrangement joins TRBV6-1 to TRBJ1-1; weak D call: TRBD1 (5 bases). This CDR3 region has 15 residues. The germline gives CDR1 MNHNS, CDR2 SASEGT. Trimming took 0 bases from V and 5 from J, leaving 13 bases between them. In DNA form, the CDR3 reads TGTGCCAGCAGTGAAGCACAGGCTCGGTCTACTGAAGCTTTCTTT. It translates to CASSEAQARSTEAFF.

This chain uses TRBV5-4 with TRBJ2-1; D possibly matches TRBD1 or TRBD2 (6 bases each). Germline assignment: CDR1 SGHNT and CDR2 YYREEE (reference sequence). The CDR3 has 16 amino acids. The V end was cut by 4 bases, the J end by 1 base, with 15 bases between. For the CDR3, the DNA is TGTGCCAGCAGCCGAGAGGGGGGCCTGTCCTACAATGAGCAGTTCTTC. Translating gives CASSREGGLSYNEQFF.

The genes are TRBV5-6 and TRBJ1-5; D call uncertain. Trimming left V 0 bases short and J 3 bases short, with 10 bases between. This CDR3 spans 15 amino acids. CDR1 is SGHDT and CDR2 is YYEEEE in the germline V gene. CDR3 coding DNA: TGTGCCAGCAGCTTGGCCGGTCGGTTCAATCAGCCCCAGCATTTT. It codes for CASSLAGRFNQPQHF. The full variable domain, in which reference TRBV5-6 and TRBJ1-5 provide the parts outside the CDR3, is DAGVTQSPTHLIKTRGQQVTLRCSPKSGHDTVSWYQQALGQGPQFIFQYYEEEERQRGNFPDRFSGHQFPNYSSELNVNALLLGDSALYLCASSLAGRFNQPQHFGDGTRLSIL.

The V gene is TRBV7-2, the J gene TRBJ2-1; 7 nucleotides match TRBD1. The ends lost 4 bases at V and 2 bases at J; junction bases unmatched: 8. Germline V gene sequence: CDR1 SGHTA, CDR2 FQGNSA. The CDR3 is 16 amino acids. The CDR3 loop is CASSSPGGRTYNEQFF. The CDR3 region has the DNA TGTGCCAGCAGCTCCCCAGGGGGAAGAACCTACAATGAGCAGTTCTTC.

The CDR3 protein is CATSDSRQSFF. CDR3 coding DNA: TGTGCCACCAGTGATTCCCGACAGTCCTTCTTT. The rearrangement uses TRBV24-1 and TRBJ1-1, with D possibly matching TRBD1 (5 bases). Looked up from germline, CDR1 is KGHDR and CDR2 is SFDVKD. There are 11 residues in the CDR3. V was pared by 2 bases and J by 14 bases, with 11 bases between.

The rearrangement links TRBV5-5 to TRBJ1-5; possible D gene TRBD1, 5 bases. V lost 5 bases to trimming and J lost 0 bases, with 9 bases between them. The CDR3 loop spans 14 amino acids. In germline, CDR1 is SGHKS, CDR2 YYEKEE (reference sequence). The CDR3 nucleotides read TGTGCCAGCAGTTTCACAGGTAGCAATCAGCCCCAGCATTTT. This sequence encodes CASSFTGSNQPQHF. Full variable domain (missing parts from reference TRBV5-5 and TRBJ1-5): DAGVTQSPTHLIKTRGQQVTLRCSPISGHKSVSWYQQVLGQGPQFIFQYYEKEERGRGNFPDRFSARQFPNYSSELNVNALLLGDSALYLCASSFTGSNQPQHFGDGTRLSIL.

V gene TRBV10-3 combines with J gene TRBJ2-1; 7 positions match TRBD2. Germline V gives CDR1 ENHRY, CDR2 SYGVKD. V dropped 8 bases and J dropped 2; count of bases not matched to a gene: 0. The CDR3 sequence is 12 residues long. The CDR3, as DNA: TGTGCCATCGGGAGGGCCTACAATGAGCAGTTCTTC. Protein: CAIGRAYNEQFF.

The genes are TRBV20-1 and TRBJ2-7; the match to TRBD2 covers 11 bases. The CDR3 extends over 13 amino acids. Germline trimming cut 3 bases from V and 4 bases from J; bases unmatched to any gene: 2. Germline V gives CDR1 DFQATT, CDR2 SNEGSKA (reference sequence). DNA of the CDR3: TGCAGTGCTAGTAGCGGGAGGGATTACGAGCAGTACTTC. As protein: CSASSGRDYEQYF.

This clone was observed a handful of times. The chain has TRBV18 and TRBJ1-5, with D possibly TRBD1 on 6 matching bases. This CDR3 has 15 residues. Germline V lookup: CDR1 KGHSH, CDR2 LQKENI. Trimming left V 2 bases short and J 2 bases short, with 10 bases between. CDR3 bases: TGTGCCAGCTCACCAGTCGCAGGGGGCAATCAGCCCCAGCATTTT. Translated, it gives CASSPVAGGNQPQHF.

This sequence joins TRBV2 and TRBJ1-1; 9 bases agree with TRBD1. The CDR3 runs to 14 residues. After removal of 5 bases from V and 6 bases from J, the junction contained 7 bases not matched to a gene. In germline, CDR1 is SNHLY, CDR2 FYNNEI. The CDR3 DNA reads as TGTGCCAGCAGTCAACAGGGGGCAGAGGCTGAAGCTTTCTTT. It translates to CASSQQGAEAEAFF.

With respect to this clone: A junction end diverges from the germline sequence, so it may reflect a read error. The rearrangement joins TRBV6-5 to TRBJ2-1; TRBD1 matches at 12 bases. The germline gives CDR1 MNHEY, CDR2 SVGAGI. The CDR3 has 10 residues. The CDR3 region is CASTGTGGLF. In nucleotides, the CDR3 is TGTGCCAGCACCGGGACAGGGGGCCTCTTC.

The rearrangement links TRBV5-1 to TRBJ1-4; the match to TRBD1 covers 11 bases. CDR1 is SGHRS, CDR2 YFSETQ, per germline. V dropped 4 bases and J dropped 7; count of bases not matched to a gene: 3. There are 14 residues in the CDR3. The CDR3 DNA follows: TGCGCCAGCAGCCCGGACAGGGGGCCTGAAAAACTGTTTTTT. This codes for CASSPDRGPEKLFF.

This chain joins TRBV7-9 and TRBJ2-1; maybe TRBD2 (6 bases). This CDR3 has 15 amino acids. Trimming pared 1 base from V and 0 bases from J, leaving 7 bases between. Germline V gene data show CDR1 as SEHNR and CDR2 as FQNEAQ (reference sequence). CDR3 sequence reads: CASSLDGSSYNEQFF. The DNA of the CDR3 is TGTGCCAGCAGCTTAGACGGGAGCTCCTACAATGAGCAGTTCTTC.

The chain's CDR3 is CASSHSTQPTYSYGYTF. The DNA for the CDR3 is TGTGCCAGCAGCCATTCAACACAGCCGACCTACTCCTATGGCTACACCTTC. The chain employs TRBV5-5 and TRBJ1-2; no clear D. Germline assignment: CDR1 SGHKS and CDR2 YYEKEE (reference sequence). CDR3 length: 17 amino acids. V was pared by 4 bases and J by 4 bases, with 23 bases between.

The CDR3 nucleotides are TGTGCCAGCGACACTATCTCCTACAATGAGCAGTTCTTC. This sequence encodes CASDTISYNEQFF. The rearrangement uses TRBV11-2 and TRBJ2-1; no firm D call. This CDR3 contains 13 residues. V lost 8 bases, J lost 0 bases, and 8 bases lay in between. Germline V gene data show CDR1 as SGHAT and CDR2 as FQNNGV.

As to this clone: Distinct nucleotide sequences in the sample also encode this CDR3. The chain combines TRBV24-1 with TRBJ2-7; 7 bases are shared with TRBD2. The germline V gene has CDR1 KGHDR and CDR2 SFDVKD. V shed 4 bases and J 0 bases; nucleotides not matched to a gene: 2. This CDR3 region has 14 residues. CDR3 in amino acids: CATSEGGSSYEQYF. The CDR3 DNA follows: TGTGCCACCAGTGAGGGCGGGAGCTCCTACGAGCAGTACTTC.